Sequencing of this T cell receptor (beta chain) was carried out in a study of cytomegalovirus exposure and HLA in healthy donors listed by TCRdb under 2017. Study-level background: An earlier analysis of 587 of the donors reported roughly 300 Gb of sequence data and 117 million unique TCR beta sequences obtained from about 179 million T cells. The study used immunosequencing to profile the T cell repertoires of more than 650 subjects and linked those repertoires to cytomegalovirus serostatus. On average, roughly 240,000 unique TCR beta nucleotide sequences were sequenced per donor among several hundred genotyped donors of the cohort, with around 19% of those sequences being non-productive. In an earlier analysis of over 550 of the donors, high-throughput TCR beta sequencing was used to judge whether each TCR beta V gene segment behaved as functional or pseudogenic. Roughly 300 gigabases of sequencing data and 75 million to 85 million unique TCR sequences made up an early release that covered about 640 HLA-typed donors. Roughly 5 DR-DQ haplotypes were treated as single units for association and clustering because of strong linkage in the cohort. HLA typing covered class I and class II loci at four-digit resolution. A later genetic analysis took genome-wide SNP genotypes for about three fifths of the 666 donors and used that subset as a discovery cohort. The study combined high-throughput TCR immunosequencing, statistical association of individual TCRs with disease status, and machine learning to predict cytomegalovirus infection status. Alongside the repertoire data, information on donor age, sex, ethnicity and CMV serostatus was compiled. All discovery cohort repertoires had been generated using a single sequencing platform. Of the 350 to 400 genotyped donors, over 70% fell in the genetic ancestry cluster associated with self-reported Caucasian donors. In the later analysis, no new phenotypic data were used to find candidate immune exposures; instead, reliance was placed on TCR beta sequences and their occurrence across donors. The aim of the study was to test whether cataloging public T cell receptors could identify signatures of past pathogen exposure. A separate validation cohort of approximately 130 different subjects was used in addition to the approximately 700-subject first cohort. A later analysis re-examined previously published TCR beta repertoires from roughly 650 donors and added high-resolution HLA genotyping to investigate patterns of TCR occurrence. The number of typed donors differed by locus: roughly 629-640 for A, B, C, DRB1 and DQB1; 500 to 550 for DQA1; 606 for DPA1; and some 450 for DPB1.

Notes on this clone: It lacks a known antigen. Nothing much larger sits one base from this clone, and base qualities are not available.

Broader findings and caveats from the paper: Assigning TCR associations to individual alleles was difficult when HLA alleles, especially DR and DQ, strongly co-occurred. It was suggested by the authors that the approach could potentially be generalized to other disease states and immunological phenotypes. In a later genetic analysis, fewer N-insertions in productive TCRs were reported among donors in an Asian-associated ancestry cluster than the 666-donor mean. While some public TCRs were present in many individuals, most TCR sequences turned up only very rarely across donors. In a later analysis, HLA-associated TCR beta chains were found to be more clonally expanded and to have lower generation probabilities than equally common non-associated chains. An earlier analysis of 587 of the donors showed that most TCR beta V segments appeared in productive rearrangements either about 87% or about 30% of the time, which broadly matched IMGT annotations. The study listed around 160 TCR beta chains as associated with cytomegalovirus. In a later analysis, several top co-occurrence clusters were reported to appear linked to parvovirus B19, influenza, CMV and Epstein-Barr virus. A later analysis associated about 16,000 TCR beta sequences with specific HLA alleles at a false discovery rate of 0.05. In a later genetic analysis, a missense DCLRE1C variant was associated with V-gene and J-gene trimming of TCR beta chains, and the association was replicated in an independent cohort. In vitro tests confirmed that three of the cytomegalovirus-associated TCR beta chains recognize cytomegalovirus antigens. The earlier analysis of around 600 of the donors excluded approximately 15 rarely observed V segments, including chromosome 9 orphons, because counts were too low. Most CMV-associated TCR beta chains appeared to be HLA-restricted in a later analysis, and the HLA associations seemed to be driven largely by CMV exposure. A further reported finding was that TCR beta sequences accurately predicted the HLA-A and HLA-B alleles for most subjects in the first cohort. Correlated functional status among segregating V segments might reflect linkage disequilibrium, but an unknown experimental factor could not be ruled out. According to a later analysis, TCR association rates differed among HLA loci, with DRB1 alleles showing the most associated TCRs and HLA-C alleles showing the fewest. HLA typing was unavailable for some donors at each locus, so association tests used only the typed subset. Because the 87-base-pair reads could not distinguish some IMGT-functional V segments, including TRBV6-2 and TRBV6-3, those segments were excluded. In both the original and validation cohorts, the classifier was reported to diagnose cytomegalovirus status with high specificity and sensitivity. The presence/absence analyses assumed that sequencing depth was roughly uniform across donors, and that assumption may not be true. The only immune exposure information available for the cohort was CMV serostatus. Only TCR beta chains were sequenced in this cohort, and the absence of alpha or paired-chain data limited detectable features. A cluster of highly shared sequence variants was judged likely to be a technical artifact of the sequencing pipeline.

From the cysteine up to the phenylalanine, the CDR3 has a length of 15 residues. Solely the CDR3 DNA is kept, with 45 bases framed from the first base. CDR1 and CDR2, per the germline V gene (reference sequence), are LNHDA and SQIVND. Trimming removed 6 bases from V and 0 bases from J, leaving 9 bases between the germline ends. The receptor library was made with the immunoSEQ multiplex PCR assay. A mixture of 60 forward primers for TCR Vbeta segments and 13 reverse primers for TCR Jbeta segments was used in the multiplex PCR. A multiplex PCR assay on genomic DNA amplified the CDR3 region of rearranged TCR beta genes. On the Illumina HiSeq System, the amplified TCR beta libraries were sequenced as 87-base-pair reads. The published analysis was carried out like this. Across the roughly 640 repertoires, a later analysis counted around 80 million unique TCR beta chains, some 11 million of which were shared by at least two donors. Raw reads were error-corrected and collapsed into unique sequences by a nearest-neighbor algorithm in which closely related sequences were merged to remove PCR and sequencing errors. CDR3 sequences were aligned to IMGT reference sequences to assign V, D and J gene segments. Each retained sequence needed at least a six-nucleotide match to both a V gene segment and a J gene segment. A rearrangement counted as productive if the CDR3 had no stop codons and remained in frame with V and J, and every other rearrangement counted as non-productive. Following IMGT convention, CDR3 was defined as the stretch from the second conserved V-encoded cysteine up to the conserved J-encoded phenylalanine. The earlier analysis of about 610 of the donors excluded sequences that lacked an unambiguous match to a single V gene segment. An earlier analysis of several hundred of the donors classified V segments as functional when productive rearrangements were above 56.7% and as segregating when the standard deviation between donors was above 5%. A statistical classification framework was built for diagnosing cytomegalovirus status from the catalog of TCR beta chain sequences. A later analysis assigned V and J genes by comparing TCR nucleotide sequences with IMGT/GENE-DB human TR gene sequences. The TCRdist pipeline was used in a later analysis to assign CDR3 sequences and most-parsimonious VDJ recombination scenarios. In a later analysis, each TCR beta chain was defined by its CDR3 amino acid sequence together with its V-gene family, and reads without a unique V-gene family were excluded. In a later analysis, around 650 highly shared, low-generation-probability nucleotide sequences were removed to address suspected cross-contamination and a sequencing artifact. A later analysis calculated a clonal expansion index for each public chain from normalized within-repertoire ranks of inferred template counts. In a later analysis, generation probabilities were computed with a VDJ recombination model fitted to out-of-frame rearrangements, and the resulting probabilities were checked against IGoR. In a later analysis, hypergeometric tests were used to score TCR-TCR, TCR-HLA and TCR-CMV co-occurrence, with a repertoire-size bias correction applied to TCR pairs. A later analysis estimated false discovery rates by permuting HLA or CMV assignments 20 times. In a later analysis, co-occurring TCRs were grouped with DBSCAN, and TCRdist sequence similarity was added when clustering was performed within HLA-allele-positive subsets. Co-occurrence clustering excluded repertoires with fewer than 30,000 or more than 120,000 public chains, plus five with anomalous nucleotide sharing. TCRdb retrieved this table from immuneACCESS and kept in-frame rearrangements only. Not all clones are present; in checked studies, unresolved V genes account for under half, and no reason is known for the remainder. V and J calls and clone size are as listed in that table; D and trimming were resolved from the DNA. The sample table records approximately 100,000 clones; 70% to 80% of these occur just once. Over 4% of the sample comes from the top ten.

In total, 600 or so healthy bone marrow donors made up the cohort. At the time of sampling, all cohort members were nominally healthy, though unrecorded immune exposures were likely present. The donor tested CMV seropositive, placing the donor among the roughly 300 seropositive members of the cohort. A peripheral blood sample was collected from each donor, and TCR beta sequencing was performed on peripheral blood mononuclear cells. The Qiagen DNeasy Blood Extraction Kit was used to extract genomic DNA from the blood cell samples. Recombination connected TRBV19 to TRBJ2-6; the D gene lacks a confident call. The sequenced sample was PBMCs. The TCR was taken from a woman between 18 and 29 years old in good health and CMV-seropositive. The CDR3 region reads CASSRGGSGANVLTF. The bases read TGTGCCAGTAGCCGCGGCGGCTCTGGGGCCAACGTCCTGACTTTC.